These T cell receptor beta chains were read from a single sample in a study of OX40 agonist ivuxolimab in advanced cancers. TCRdb's table, derived via immunoSEQ multiplex PCR, lists solely in-frame clones and lacks some. The sample includes 50,000 to 65,000 clones, approximately 82% of them seen just once. The sequencing here drew on CD4+ or CD8+ T cells sorted from blood, taken in a trial of the OX40 agonist ivuxolimab. Receptors originate from an adult with an advanced solid tumor such as melanoma, head and neck, liver or kidney cancer. Each CDR3 is given with its conserved first and last residue. Each record gives: D gene, J gene, V gene, clone size, CDR3 protein, CDR3 DNA. D genes are given only for firm matches. Not every row has a clone size; where given, it reads once, few, many or a size class.

TRBD1 TRBJ1-1 TRBV28 . CASGGAAGGEDTAFF TGTGCCAGCGGGGGTGCTGCAGGGGGCGAGGATACGGCTTTCTTT
. TRBJ2-1 TRBV6-5 . CASSYSITSYEQFF TGTGCCAGCAGTTACTCCATTACTAGCTATGAGCAGTTCTTC
. TRBJ2-7 TRBV25-1 . CASFSPDSEQYF TGTGCCAGTTTCTCCCCAGACAGCGAACAGTACTTC
TRBD2 TRBJ2-1 TRBV5-5 . CASSSGLAANNEQFF TGTGCCAGCAGCTCCGGACTAGCGGCCAACAATGAGCAGTTCTTC
. TRBJ1-6 TRBV6-6 . CASTRGVSYNSPLHF TGTGCCAGCACCCGGGGTGTTTCCTATAATTCACCCCTCCACTTT
TRBD1 TRBJ1-1 TRBV19 . CASNSQGAPAFF TGTGCCAGTAATTCCCAGGGGGCGCCAGCTTTCTTT
. TRBJ2-4 TRBV28 . CASTPPGGIKNIQYF TGTGCCAGCACCCCACCCGGTGGGATCAAAAACATTCAGTACTTC
. TRBJ2-1 TRBV7-9 . CASSYRGRGEQFF TGTGCCAGCAGCTACCGAGGAAGGGGTGAGCAGTTCTTC
. TRBJ1-2 TRBV20-1 . CSARYGDTF TGCAGTGCTAGATACGGAGATACCTTC
. TRBJ2-6 TRBV2 . CASKKETAVSGANVLTF TGTGCCAGCAAGAAGGAGACGGCCGTCTCTGGGGCCAACGTCCTGACTTTC
. TRBJ2-5 TRBV15 . CATSRDGGAARGQETQYF TGTGCCACCAGCAGAGATGGGGGGGCGGCCAGGGGTCAAGAGACCCAGTACTTC
TRBD1 TRBJ2-1 TRBV2 . CASHRGSSYNEQFF TGTGCCAGCCACAGGGGGAGCTCCTACAATGAGCAGTTCTTC
TRBD1 TRBJ1-1 TRBV10-1 . CASSAGTGGNTEAFF TGCGCCAGCAGTGCTGGGACAGGGGGGAACACTGAAGCTTTCTTT
. TRBJ2-1 TRBV5-1 . CASSLAGGTDNEQFF TGCGCCAGCAGCTTGGCTGGAGGGACAGACAATGAGCAGTTCTTC
. TRBJ1-4 TRBV28 . CASSPGHPGEKLFF TGTGCCAGCAGTCCGGGACACCCGGGGGAAAAACTGTTTTTT
. TRBJ1-2 TRBV6-1 . CASSRGEWDGYTF TGTGCCAGCAGCCGTGGGGAGTGGGATGGCTACACCTTC
. TRBJ2-5 TRBV19 . CASSIGTYGETQYF TGTGCCAGTAGTATAGGTACCTATGGCGAGACCCAGTACTTC
TRBD1 TRBJ2-7 TRBV6-1 . CASRVGDRSSNEQYF TGTGCCAGCAGGGTAGGGGACAGGAGTAGTAACGAGCAGTACTTC
TRBD2 TRBJ2-3 TRBV29-1 . CSVGTSGGRPDTQYF TGCAGCGTTGGGACTAGCGGGGGGCGGCCAGATACGCAGTATTTT
. TRBJ2-1 TRBV5-4 . CASSREFEQFF TGTGCCAGCAGCCGGGAGTTTGAGCAGTTCTTC
TRBD1 TRBJ1-5 TRBV6-6 . CASSHGTGGGNQPQHF TGTGCCAGCAGTCACGGGACAGGGGGAGGCAATCAGCCCCAGCATTTT
TRBD2 TRBJ2-7 TRBV2 . CASSLTSVKYEQYF TGTGCCAGCAGTCTGACTAGCGTGAAATACGAGCAGTACTTC
. TRBJ1-1 TRBV7-6 . CASSPIGGRNTEAFF TGTGCCAGCAGCCCTATCGGGGGCAGAAATACTGAAGCTTTCTTT
. TRBJ2-6 TRBV6-6 . CASSYSSGANVLTF TGTGCCAGCAGTTACAGCTCTGGGGCCAACGTCCTGACTTTC
. TRBJ2-1 TRBV9 once CASSVATGTHSYNEQFF TGTGCCAGCAGCGTTGCCACCGGGACACACTCCTACAATGAGCAGTTCTTC
TRBD1 TRBJ1-1 TRBV6-1 . CASSDPRTGRNTEAFF TGTGCCAGCAGTGACCCTCGGACAGGGCGGAACACTGAAGCTTTCTTT
. TRBJ1-2 TRBV7-9 . CASGGVYGYTF TGTGCCAGCGGAGGGGTCTATGGCTACACCTTC
. TRBJ1-5 TRBV28 . CASTLRQLLNQPQHF TGTGCCAGCACCCTCAGACAACTACTCAATCAGCCCCAGCATTTT